This record concerns one TCR beta chain sequence. This clonotype was recorded at least ten times. It has no known antigen specificity. The record has no base qualities; no much larger clone is one base away. Ficoll-Paque density gradient centrifugation was used to isolate PBMCs. Counted from cysteine to phenylalanine, this CDR3 has 15 amino acids. The DNA shown is the 45-base CDR3, in frame from base 1. According to the germline V gene, CDR1 reads ENHRY and CDR2 reads SYGVKD. V is pruned by 4 bases and J by 3 bases, leaving 5 bases of the junction without a gene match. The record originates from a study of T-cell memory formation after mild COVID-19 (dated by TCRdb to about 2021). For the wider study: TCR sequence clusters from the two donors were largely donor specific. The cohort comprised two young, previously healthy adult volunteers, one female and one male. In two donors, T-cell clones that expanded and contracted after mild COVID-19 were tracked by sequencing TCRalpha and TCRbeta repertoires over time.

What the work shows at the level of the full study, not this receptor alone: The study included only a couple of mild cases, and larger cohorts that include severe cases with pre-infection samples were judged to be necessary. SARS-CoV-2 specificity was not confirmed for the second-wave clones peaking on day 37. Clones contracting from day 15 to 85 had balanced CD4/CD8 phenotypes, while a second wave expanding from day 15 to 37 was biased towards CD4+. Contracting CD4+ clones were found mainly in CM and EM memory subsets, while CD8+ clones were enriched in EMRA. Some responding clones were detected in pre-infection memory, suggesting pre-existing cross-reactive memory T cells joined the SARS-CoV-2 response.

Sequencing relied on an Illumina NovaSeq 6000. TCRalpha and TCRbeta cDNA libraries were built by 5'RACE with constant-segment primers, adding sample barcodes and unique molecular identifiers. RNA was extracted from every sample with Trizol reagent. Library amplification was performed in two PCR steps, and a second sample barcode and Illumina TruSeq adapters were introduced in the second step. Sequencing of the libraries was done on an Illumina NovaSeq, producing 2 x 150 bp paired-end reads. Per the authors' processing: With migec v1.2.7, reads were demultiplexed and then collapsed into UMI-guided consensus sequences. With mixcr v2.1.11, UMI consensuses were aligned to TRA and TRB V and J templates and assembled into clonotypes. Clonotypes were classified as expanded or contracted when called significant by both edgeR and NoisET, with noise models trained on biological replicates. edgeR calls used a false discovery rate-adjusted p below 0.01 and a log2 fold-change threshold of 1. As an exploratory analysis of dynamics, max-normalized trajectories of the 1000 most abundant clonotypes were examined with PCA combined with hierarchical clustering. Separately sequenced CD4+ and CD8+ repertoires were used to assign the CD4 or CD8 phenotype of responding clones. TCRdb trimmed public reads at Q25 via fastp, called clones via MiXCR and kept in-frame beta chains. Every distinct CDR3 protein forms one entry, paired with its most common genes and DNA. The V and J calls shown here were made by TCRdb, not taken from the authors' results. The sample records hundreds of thousands of distinct CDR3 sequences, over 25% of which are singletons. Roughly 14% of the sample belongs to the ten largest clones.

The chain joins TRBV10-3 to TRBJ2-7, with 11 middle bases fitting TRBD2. The sequence was collected from an adult woman who had mild COVID-19 (a few samples of this study predate the infection). The sample titles of this study are shuffled in the database, so cell type and time point are left out; the donor was told from shared clones. The sample consisted of PBMCs or a T cell subset sorted from them (not recorded which). The nucleotide sequence reads as follows: TGTGCCATCAGTGGTACTAGCGGGAGCAACTACGAGCAGTACTTC. This yields the protein CAISGTSGSNYEQYF.